This is a list of T cell receptor beta chains from one sample in a study of blood T cell repertoires in COVID-19. The data were produced by immunoSEQ multiplex PCR, yet TCRdb's version contains in-frame clones alone and is incomplete. Of fewer than 350,000 clones in the sample, 90% were seen once. Sequenced sample: PBMCs or T cells enriched from blood (not recorded which). The receptor source for this set is a woman aged 18-30 years with acute COVID-19. The CDR3 runs from the conserved cysteine through the conserved F or W. D genes are given only for firm matches. Clone size, where shown, is once, few, many, or a class for clones that have expanded.

d_call j_call clone_size v_call cdr3_nt cdr3_aa
TRBD1 TRBJ1-5 . TRBV7-9 TGTGCCAGCAGCCAGGGGACAGGGGTAAGCAATCAGCCCCAGCATTTT CASSQGTGVSNQPQHF
TRBD1 TRBJ1-1 once TRBV3-1/TRBV3-2 TGTGCCAGCAGCCAGGGACAGATGAACACTGAAGCTTTCTTT CASSQGQMNTEAFF
. TRBJ1-2 . TRBV7-8 TGTGCCAGCAGCAGAAGAATGAACAGCTATGGCTACACCTTC CASSRRMNSYGYTF
. TRBJ2-5 once TRBV3-1/TRBV3-2 TGTGCCAGCAGCCAAGAGCCGGAGGGAGAGACCCAGTACTTC CASSQEPEGETQYF
. TRBJ1-1 . TRBV15 TGTGCCACCAGCAGAGGTGGGGGGATGAACACTGAAGCTTTCTTT CATSRGGGMNTEAFF
TRBD2 TRBJ2-7 . TRBV28 TGTGCCAGCACCCCTAGCGGGAGAGGGTACGAGCAGTACTTC CASTPSGRGYEQYF
. TRBJ2-4 . TRBV29-1 TGCAGCGCCCTACTAGTCAAAAACATTCAGTACTTC CSALLVKNIQYF
TRBD1 TRBJ2-7 . TRBV6-6 TGTGCCAGCACCCTCGGAGGGACAGGGAAAACCTACGAGCAGTACTTC CASTLGGTGKTYEQYF
TRBD1 TRBJ1-2 . TRBV4-3 TGCGCCAGCAGCCAAGATAGGGACAGGGTATCTGGCTACACCTTC CASSQDRDRVSGYTF
. TRBJ2-5 . TRBV30 TGTGCCTGGAGTGTGCAGGGGGGACAAGAGACCCAGTACTTC CAWSVQGGQETQYF
TRBD2 TRBJ2-5 . TRBV19 TGTGCCAGTCGCGATGAAAGGGGACTAGCGGGAGGTAGCGAGACCCAGTACTTC CASRDERGLAGGSETQYF
. TRBJ1-5 . TRBV28 TGTGCCAGCAGTTTTCCCCTCGGAGGAGAAACGCATAGCAATCAGCCCCAGCATTTT CASSFPLGGETHSNQPQHF
. TRBJ2-1 . TRBV20-1 TGCAGTGTGCTAGGACTCCATGAGCAGTTCTTC CSVLGLHEQFF
TRBD2 TRBJ2-3 . TRBV29-1 TGCAGCGTTACAGGACTAGTGCGCACAGATACGCAGTATTTT CSVTGLVRTDTQYF
. TRBJ2-7 . TRBV21-1 TGTGCCACCGGACTAGCGGGACGCGAGCAGTACTTC CATGLAGREQYF
. TRBJ2-7 . TRBV18 TGTGCCAGCTCACCACTCGGGGGAGAGGACGAGCAGTACTTC CASSPLGGEDEQYF
. TRBJ1-2 . TRBV28 TGTGCCAGCAGGGAGGACAGCGTTGGCTACACCTTC CASREDSVGYTF
TRBD2 TRBJ2-3 . TRBV6-4 TGTGCCAGCAGTGTACTAGCGGGAGGTACAGATACGCAGTATTTT CASSVLAGGTDTQYF
. TRBJ2-7 . TRBV18 TGTGCCAGCTCACCAGATACCATCTGGGGGCGTCCCTACGAGCAGTACTTC CASSPDTIWGRPYEQYF
. TRBJ1-1 . TRBV6-5 TGTGCCAGCAGTTACTCGCAGGGGATCATTGAAGCTTTCTTT CASSYSQGIIEAFF
. TRBJ1-5 . TRBV30 TGTGCCTGGAGTGGACAGGTCAATCAGCCCCAGCATTTT CAWSGQVNQPQHF
. TRBJ1-4 . TRBV18 TGTGCCAGCTCACCCGGGACAAAAAATGAAAAACTGTTTTTT CASSPGTKNEKLFF
. TRBJ1-1 . TRBV7-9 TGTGCCAGCAGCTCCTTTGGTGGGGCACCTATTATGACTGAAGCTTTCTTT CASSSFGGAPIMTEAFF
. TRBJ2-7 . TRBV6-5 TGTGCCAGCAGGAAAACAGAGTACGAGCAGTACTTC CASRKTEYEQYF
TRBD1 TRBJ2-7 . TRBV4-1 TGCGCCAGCAGCCAGGGACAGGGTGCCTACGAGCAGTACTTC CASSQGQGAYEQYF
TRBD2 TRBJ2-7 . TRBV5-4 TGTGCCAGCAGCTTGGACGGGGGGGGAGCCTCCTACGAGCAGTACTTC CASSLDGGGASYEQYF
. TRBJ1-5 few TRBV18 TGTGCCAGCTCACCTGGGGCAGGCTCTCAGCCCCAGCATTTT CASSPGAGSQPQHF
. TRBJ2-5 . TRBV6-6 TGTGCCAGCAGTACCGGGATCCAAGAGACCCAGTACTTC CASSTGIQETQYF
. TRBJ2-3 . TRBV29-1 TGCAGCGTCGCAGGGGCGAGCACAGATACGCAGTATTTT CSVAGASTDTQYF
. TRBJ2-1 . TRBV6-4 TGTGCCAGCAGTGACTCCGCTAGGTCCAGGGCCAATGAGCAGTTCTTC CASSDSARSRANEQFF
. TRBJ2-1 . TRBV4-1 TGCGCCAGCAGCCAAGTAGCCACCAACAATGAGCAGTTCTTC CASSQVATNNEQFF
TRBD2 TRBJ2-1 . TRBV11-2 TGTGCCAGCAGCCCCCGAGGGACTAGCGGGACCGGCTCCTACAATGAGCAGTTCTTC CASSPRGTSGTGSYNEQFF
TRBD2 TRBJ2-1 . TRBV7-2 TGTGCCAGCAGCTTATTTGCTAGCGGGAGTTACTATGAGCAGTTCTTC CASSLFASGSYYEQFF
TRBD1 TRBJ1-2 . TRBV27 TGTGCCAGCAGTTTATCACCAGGGGGCCTAGGCTACACCTTC CASSLSPGGLGYTF
TRBD1 TRBJ2-2 few TRBV5-1 TGCGCCAGCAGCCAGACAGGGGTCACGAACACCGGGGAGCTGTTTTTT CASSQTGVTNTGELFF
. TRBJ2-7 once TRBV12-3/TRBV12-4 TGTGCCAGCAGTTTAGGCCTAGTCTGGGAGCAGTACTTC CASSLGLVWEQYF
TRBD2 TRBJ2-1 . TRBV5-1 TGCGCCAGCAGCGTGTGGCGGACTAGCGGGCCCGATGAGCAGTTCTTC CASSVWRTSGPDEQFF
TRBD2 TRBJ2-1 . TRBV19 TGTGCCAGTAGCCCGATGGCGGGAGGGACTTTTAATGAGCAGTTCTTC CASSPMAGGTFNEQFF
TRBD1 TRBJ1-1 . TRBV5-1 TGCGCCAGCAGCTCGTCACAGGGGTTGGACACTGAAGCTTTCTTT CASSSSQGLDTEAFF
. TRBJ1-6 once TRBV28 TGTGCCAGCAGGGTCCCGGGGGGCACATATAATTCACCCCTCCACTTT CASRVPGGTYNSPLHF
TRBD2 TRBJ2-2 . TRBV5-4 TGTGCCAGCAGCTCCCTAGCGGGAAATACCGGGGAGCTGTTTTTT CASSSLAGNTGELFF
TRBD2 TRBJ2-7 once TRBV19 TGTGCCAGTAGTCCTAGGACTAGCGGGAGAACGGATTACGAGCAGTACTTC CASSPRTSGRTDYEQYF
. TRBJ2-1 once TRBV7-2 TGTGCCAGCAGCTTAGTAGCGGTCCTTTCCAATGAGCAGTTCTTC CASSLVAVLSNEQFF
TRBD1 TRBJ1-4 . TRBV6-4 TGTGCCAGCAGAGAGACAGGGTCAGGAAATGAAAAACTGTTTTTT CASRETGSGNEKLFF
. TRBJ1-2 . TRBV4-2 TGTGCCAGCAGCCAAGTTACAGAAGTCGCAGGCTACACCTTC CASSQVTEVAGYTF
TRBD2 TRBJ2-1 . TRBV20-1 TGCAGTGCTCCGACTAGCCTGGAGCAGTTCTTC CSAPTSLEQFF
. TRBJ1-1 . TRBV6-5 TGTGCCAGCAGTTATGCTGGGCCGGCTGAAGCTTTCTTT CASSYAGPAEAFF
. TRBJ1-2 few TRBV20-1 TGCAGTGCTAGCGGACTGAATGGCTACACCTTC CSASGLNGYTF
. TRBJ2-5 . TRBV2 TGTGCCGGCCAGGGACTCCCCCTGGGGACCCAGTACTTC CAGQGLPLGTQYF
TRBD1 TRBJ2-7 . TRBV11-2 TGTGCCAGCAGCATAGGGACAGTTTCCCCCTACGAGCAGTACTTC CASSIGTVSPYEQYF
. TRBJ2-7 . TRBV18 TGTGCCAGCTCGAACGGGTACGAGCAGTACTTC CASSNGYEQYF
. TRBJ1-5 . TRBV7-2 TGTGCCAGCAGCTTGAGCAGGGGCAGAAATCAGCCCCAGCATTTT CASSLSRGRNQPQHF
TRBD1 TRBJ1-2 . TRBV4-1 TGCGCCAGCAGCCAGAACCGGGACAGGGGATACGGCTACACCTTC CASSQNRDRGYGYTF